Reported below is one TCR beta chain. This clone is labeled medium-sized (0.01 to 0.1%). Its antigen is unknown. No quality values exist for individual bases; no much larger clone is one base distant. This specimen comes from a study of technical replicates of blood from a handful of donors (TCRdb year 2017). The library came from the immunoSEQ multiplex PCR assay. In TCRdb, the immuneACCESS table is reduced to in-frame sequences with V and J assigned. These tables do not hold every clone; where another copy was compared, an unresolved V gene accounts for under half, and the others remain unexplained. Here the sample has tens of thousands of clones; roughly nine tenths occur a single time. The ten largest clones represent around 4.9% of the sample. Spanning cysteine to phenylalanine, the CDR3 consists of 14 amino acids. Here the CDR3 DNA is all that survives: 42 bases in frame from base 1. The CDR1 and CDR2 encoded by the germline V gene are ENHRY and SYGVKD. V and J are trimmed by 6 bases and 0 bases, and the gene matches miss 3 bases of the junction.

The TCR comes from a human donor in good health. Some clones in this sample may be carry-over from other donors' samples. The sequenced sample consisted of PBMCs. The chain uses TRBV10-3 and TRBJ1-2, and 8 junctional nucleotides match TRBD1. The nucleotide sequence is TGTGCCATCAGAGGACAGGGAGCTAACTATGGCTACACCTTC. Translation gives CAIRGQGANYGYTF.